This T cell receptor beta chain stems from a study of T cell responses to AZD1222 COVID-19 vaccine. Per the germline V gene, CDR1 is DFQATT and CDR2 is SNEGSKA (reference sequence). The CDR3 loop spans 11 amino acids. V was trimmed by 3 bases and J by 3 bases, leaving 5 bases between them. The table lists this clone with a count of one. Antigen unknown. Findings and limits, study-wide: Nearly half of the spike-specific TCRs reportedly recognize variant regions that carry no mutations. Dominant CD4 TCR responses targeted spike regions 160-218 and 743-854. Possibly, clonal diversity was underestimated; donors were largely white British and included more females. Spike-specific TCR breadth and depth grew following two AZD1222 doses.

The table came from immunoSEQ multiplex PCR; TCRdb's copy has only in-frame clones and leaves some out. The sample lists about 110,000 clones, about nine tenths seen once, with about 1.2% in the top ten. The clonotype was recovered from an adult in good health. This chain uses TRBV20-1 with TRBJ1-2; D not resolved. Sequencing used peripheral blood, obtained on day 0 of AZD1222 vaccination. CDR3 sequence reads: CSASGHYGYTF. Written as DNA, the CDR3 is TGCAGTGCTAGTGGGCACTATGGCTACACCTTC.